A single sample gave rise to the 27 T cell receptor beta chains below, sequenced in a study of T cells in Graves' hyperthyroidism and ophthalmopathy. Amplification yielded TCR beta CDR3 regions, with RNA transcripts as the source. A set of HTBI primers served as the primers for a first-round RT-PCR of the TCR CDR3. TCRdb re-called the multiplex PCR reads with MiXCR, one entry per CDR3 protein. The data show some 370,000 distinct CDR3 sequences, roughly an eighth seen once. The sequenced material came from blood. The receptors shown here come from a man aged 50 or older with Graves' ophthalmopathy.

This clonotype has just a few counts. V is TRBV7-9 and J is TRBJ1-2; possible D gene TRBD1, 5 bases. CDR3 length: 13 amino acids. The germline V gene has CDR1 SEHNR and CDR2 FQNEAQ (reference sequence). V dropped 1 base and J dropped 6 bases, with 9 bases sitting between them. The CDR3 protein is CASSLEAGNGYTF. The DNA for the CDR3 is TGTGCCAGCAGCTTAGAGGCAGGGAATGGCTACACCTTC.

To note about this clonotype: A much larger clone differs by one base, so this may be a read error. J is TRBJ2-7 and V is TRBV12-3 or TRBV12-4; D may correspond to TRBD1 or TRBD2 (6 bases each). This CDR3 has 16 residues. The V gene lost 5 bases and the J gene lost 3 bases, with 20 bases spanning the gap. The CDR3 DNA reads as TGTGCCAGCAGTGAAACGGCGCAGGGGAGGAACTACGAGCAGTACTTC. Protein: CASSETAQGRNYEQYF.

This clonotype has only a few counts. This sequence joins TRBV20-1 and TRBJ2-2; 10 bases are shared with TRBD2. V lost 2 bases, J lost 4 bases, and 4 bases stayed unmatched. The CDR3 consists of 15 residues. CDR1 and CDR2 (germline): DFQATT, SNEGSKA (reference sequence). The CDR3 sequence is CSARSLAGVTGELFF. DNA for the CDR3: TGCAGTGCTAGAAGTCTAGCGGGAGTCACCGGGGAGCTGTTTTTT.

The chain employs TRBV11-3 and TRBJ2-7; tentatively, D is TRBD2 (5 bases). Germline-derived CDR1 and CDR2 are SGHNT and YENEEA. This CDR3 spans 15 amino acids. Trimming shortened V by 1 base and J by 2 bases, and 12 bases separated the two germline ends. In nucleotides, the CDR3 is TGTGCCAGCAGCTTAGGAGGGTACCCCACCTACGAGCAGTACTTC. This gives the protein CASSLGGYPTYEQYF.

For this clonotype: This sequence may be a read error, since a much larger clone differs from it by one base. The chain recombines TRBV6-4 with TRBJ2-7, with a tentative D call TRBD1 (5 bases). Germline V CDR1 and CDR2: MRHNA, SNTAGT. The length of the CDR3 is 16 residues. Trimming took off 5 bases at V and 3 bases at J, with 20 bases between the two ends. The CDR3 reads CASSYSPIGADYEQYF. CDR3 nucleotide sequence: TGTGCCAGCAGTTACAGCCCCATAGGGGCAGACTACGAGCAGTACTTC.

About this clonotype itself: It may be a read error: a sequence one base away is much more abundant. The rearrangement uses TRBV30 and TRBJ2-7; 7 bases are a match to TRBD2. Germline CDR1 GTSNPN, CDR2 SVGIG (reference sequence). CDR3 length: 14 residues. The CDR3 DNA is TGTGCATTACGGACTGGCGGGAGTCCCTACGAGCAGTACTTC. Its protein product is CALRTGGSPYEQYF. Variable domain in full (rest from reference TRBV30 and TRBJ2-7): SQTIHQWPATLVQPVGSPLSLECTVEGTSNPNLYWYRQAAGRGLQLLFYSVGIGQISSEVPQNLSASRPQDRQFILSSKKLLLSDSGFYLCALRTGGSPYEQYFGPGTRLTVT.

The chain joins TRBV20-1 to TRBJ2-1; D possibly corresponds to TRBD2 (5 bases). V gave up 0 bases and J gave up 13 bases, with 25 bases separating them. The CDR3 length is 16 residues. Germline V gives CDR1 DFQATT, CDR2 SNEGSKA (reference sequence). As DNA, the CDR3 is TGCAGTGCTAGAGATTTTTGGGGTAGCGACCCAACAGAACAGTTCTTC. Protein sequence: CSARDFWGSDPTEQFF.

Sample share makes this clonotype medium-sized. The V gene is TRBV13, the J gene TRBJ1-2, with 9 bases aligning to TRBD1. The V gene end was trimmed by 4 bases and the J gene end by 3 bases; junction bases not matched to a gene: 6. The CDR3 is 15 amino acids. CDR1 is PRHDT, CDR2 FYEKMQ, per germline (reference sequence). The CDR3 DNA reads TGTGCCAGCAGCTGGGGACAGGGAAATGACTATGGCTACACCTTC. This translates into CASSWGQGNDYGYTF.

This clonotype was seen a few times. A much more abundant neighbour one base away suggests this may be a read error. CDR3 region: CASSFGGVAQEQYF. CDR3 DNA sequence: TGTGCCAGCAGTTTTGGGGGAGTAGCCCAAGAGCAGTACTTC. This chain uses TRBV5-5 with TRBJ2-7; either TRBD1 or TRBD2 may fit D (5 bases each). The CDR3 has 14 residues. V was trimmed by 5 bases and J by 7 bases, leaving 19 bases between them. Germline V gene sequence: CDR1 SGHKS, CDR2 YYEKEE (reference sequence).

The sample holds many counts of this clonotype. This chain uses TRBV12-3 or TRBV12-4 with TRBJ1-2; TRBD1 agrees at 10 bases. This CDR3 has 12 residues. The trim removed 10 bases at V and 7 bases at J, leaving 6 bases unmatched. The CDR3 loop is CATRDRGGGYTF. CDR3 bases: TGTGCCACCAGGGACAGGGGAGGTGGCTACACCTTC.

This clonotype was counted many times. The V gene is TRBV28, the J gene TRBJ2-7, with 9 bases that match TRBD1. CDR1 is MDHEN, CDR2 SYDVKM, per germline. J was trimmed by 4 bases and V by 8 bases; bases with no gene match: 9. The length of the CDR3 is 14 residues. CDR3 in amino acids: CASQGTGKRYEQYF. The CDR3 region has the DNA TGTGCCAGCCAGGGGACAGGGAAGAGATACGAGCAGTACTTC.

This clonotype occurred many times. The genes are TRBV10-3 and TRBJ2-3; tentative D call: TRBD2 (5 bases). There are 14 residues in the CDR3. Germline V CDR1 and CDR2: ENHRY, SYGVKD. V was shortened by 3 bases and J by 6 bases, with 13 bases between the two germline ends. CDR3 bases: TGTGCCATCAGTGAAAGGACTCCCGCGGATACGCAGTATTTT. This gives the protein CAISERTPADTQYF.

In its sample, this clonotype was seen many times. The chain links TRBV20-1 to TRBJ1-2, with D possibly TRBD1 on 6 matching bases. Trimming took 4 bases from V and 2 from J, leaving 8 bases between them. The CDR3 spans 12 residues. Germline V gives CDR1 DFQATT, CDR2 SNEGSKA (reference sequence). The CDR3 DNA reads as TGCAGTGCTAACACAGGGAACTATGGCTACACCTTC. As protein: CSANTGNYGYTF.

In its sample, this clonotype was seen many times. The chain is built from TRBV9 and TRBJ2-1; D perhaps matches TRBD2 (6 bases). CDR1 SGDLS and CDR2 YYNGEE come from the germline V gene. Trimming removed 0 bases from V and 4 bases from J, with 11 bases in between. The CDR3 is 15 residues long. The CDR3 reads CASSVGSGDYNEQFF. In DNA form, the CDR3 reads TGTGCCAGCAGCGTAGGTAGCGGAGATTACAATGAGCAGTTCTTC. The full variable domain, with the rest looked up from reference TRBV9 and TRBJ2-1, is DSGVTQTPKHLITATGQRVTLRCSPRSGDLSVYWYQQSLDQGLQFLIQYYNGEERAKGNILERFSAQQFPDLHSELNLSSLELGDSALYFCASSVGSGDYNEQFFGPGTRLTVL.

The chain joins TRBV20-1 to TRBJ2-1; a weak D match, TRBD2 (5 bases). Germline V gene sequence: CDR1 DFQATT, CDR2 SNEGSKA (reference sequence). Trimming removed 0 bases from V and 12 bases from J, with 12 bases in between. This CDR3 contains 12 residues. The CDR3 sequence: CSARDLAFGQFF. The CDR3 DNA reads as TGCAGTGCTAGAGACCTAGCCTTCGGGCAGTTCTTC.

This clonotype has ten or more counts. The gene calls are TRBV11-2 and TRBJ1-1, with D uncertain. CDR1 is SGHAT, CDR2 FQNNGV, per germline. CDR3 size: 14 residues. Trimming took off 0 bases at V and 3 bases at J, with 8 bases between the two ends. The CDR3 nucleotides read TGTGCCAGCAGCTTAGATTTGGGAGACACTGAAGCTTTCTTT. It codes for CASSLDLGDTEAFF. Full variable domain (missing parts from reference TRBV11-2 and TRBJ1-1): EAGVAQSPRYKIIEKRQSVAFWCNPISGHATLYWYQQILGQGPKLLIQFQNNGVVDDSQLPKDRFSAERLKGVDSTLKIQPAKLEDSAVYLCASSLDLGDTEAFFGQGTRLTVV.

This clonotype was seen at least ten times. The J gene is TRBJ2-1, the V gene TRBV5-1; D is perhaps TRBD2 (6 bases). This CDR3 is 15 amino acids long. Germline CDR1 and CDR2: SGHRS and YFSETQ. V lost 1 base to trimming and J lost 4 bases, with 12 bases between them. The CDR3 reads CASSLRSGVYNEQFF. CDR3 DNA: TGCGCCAGCAGCTTGAGATCGGGAGTGTACAATGAGCAGTTCTTC.

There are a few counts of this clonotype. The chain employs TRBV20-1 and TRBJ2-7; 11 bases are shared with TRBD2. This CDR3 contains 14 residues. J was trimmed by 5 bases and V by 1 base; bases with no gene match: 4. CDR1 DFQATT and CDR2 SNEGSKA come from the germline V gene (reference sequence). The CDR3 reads CSARVLAGGHEQYF. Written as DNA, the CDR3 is TGCAGTGCTAGAGTTCTAGCGGGAGGCCACGAGCAGTACTTC.

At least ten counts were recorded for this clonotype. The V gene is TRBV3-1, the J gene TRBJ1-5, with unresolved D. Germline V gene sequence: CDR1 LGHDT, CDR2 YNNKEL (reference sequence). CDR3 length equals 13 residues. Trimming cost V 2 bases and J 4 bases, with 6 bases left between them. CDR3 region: CASSQRRNQPQHF. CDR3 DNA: TGTGCCAGCAGCCAAAGGCGTAATCAGCCCCAGCATTTT.

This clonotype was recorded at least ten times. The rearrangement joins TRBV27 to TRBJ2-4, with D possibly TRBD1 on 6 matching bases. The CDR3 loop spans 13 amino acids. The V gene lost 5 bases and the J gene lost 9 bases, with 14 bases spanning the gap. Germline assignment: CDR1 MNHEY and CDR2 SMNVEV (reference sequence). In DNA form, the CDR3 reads TGTGCCAGCAGTGGGCAGGGGTTGGTCATTCAGTACTTC. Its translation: CASSGQGLVIQYF.

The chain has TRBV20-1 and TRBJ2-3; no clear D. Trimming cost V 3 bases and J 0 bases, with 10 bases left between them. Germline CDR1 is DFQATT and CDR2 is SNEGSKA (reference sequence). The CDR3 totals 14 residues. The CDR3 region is CSASPPTSTDTQYF. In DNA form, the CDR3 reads TGCAGTGCTAGCCCCCCCACTAGCACAGATACGCAGTATTTT.

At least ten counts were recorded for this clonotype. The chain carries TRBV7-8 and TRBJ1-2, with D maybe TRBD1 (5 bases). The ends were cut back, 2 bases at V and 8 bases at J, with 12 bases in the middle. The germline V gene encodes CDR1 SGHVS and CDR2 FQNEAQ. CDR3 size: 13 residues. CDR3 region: CASSLTQGGGYTF. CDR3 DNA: TGTGCCAGCAGCTTAACGCAGGGAGGAGGCTACACCTTC. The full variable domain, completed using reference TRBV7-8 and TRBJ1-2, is GAGVSQSPRYKVAKRGQDVALRCDPISGHVSLFWYQQALGQGPEFLTYFQNEAQLDKSGLPSDRFFAERPEGSVSTLKIQRTQQEDSAVYLCASSLTQGGGYTFGSGTRLTVV.

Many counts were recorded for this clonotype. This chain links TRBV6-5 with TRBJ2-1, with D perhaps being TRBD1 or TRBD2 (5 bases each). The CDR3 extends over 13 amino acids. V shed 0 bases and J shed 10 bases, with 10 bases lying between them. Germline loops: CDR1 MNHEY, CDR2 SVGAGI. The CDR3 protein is CASSYSGVDEQFF. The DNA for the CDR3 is TGTGCCAGCAGTTACTCGGGGGTGGACGAGCAGTTCTTC.

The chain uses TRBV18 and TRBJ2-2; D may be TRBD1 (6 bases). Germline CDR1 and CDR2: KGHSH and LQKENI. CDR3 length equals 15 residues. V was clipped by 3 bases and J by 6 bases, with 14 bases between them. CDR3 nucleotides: TGTGCCAGCTCACCGCTGAAAACAGGGTCCGGGGAGCTGTTTTTT. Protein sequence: CASSPLKTGSGELFF.

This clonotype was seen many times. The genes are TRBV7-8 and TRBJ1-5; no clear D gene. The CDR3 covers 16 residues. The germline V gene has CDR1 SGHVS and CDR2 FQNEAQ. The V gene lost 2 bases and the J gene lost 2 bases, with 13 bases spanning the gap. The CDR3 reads CASSLSRTRGNQPQHF. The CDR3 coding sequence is TGTGCCAGCAGCTTATCGAGGACCCGAGGCAATCAGCCCCAGCATTTT. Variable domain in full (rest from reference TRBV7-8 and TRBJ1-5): GAGVSQSPRYKVAKRGQDVALRCDPISGHVSLFWYQQALGQGPEFLTYFQNEAQLDKSGLPSDRFFAERPEGSVSTLKIQRTQQEDSAVYLCASSLSRTRGNQPQHFGDGTRLSIL.

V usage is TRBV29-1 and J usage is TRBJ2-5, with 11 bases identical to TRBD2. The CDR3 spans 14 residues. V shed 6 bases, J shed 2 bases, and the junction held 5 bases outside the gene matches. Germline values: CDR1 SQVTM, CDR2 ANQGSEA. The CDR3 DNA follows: TGCAGCGTGGAGCGACTAGCGGGGCAAGAGACCCAGTACTTC. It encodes CSVERLAGQETQYF.

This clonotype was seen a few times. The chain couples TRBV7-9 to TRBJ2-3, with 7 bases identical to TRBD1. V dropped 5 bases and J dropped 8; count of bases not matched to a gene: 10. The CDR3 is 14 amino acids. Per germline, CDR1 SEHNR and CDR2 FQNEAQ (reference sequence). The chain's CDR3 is CASSPDRVSGTQYF. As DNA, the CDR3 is TGTGCCAGCAGCCCCGACAGGGTCTCAGGTACGCAGTATTTT.